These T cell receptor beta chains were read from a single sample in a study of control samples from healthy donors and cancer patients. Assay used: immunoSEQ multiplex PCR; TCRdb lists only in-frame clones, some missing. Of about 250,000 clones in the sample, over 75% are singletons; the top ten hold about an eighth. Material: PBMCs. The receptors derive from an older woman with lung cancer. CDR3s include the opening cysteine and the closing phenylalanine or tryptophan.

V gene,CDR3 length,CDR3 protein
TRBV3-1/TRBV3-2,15,CASSQDGTVSYEQYF
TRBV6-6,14,CATLPGPVGGELFF
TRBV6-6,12,CASRLDRGRDTF
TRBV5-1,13,CASSLRVSYEQYF
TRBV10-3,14,CAISDGRDRYEQYF
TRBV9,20,CTSSISITGTGGGGANVLTF
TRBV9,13,CASSLGPGEKLFF
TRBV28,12,CASKVLPDTQYF
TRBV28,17,CASSLGLAGGRTGELFF
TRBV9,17,CASAIGHSSSGANVLTF
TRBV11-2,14,CASSLPQRADTQYF
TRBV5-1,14,CASSLRTAYNEQFF
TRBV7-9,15,CASSLGEGTTDTQYF
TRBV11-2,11,CASSSQETQYF
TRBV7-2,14,CASLRAENTGELFF
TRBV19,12,CASSNLNTEAFF
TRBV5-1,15,CARSGGGLNTGELFF
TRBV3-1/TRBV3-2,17,CASSQKSGTSVYNEQFF
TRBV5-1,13,CASSSGLDQPQHF
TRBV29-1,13,CSVDWGGGQPQHF
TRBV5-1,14,CASSLDRANTEAFF
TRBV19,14,CASREGTGAGELFF
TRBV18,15,CASSPTHVSNQPQHF
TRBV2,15,CASSEVPGQGRGYTF
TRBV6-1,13,CASSEAIGLAAFF
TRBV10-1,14,CASSDRGPNSPLHF
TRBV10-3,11,CATQTAYEQYF
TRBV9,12,CASRRTPGELFF
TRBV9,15,CASSPGTSGSNEQFF
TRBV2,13,CASSETGEPEAFF
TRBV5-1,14,CASSRVGPDNEQFF
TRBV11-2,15,CASSLDRTGGNEQFF
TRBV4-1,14,CASMDRGRNTEAFF
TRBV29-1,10,CSVGEDTQYF
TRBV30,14,CAWTPGETGDEQYF
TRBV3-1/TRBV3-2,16,CASSPTPGTGNEKLFF
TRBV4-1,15,CASSQEEQSTDTQYF
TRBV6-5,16,CASSYSPGASGYEQYF
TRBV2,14,CASSSQGPGQPQHF
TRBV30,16,CAWRPTGGIRYNEQFF
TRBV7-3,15,CASSLNPGGNSPLHF